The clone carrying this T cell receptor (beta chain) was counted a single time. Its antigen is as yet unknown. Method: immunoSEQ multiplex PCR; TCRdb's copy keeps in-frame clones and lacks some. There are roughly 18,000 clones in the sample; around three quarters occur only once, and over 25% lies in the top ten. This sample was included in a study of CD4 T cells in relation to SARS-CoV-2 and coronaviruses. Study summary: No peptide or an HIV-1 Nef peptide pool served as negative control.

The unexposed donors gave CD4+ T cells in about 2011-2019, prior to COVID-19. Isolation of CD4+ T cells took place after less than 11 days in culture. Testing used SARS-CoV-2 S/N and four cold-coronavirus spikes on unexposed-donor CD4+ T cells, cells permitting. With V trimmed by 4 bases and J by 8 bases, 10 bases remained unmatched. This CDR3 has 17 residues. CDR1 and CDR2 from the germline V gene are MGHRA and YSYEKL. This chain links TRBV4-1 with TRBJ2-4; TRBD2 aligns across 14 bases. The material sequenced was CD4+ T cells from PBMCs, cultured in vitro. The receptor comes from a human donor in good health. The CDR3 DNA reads TGCGCCAGCAGCCTTCGACTAGCGGGAGGGCCAGGGGACATTCAGTACTTC. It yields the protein CASSLRLAGGPGDIQYF.